The source of this T cell receptor beta chain is a study of shared clonotypes between healthy human individuals. TCRdb's copy holds only in-frame clones and misses some; the assay was immunoSEQ multiplex PCR. This table has 450,000 to 500,000 clones, approximately 81% appearing once. The junction had 7 bases not matched to a gene; V was cut back by 4 bases and J by 5 bases. Germline V gene sequence: CDR1 SEHNR, CDR2 FQNEAQ (reference sequence). There are 14 residues in the CDR3. Sequences were obtained from PBMCs. V is TRBV7-9 and J is TRBJ1-1, with TRBD1 identical over 7 bases. The source is a woman between 35 and 50 years old in good health. Some clones in this sample may be carry-over from other donors' samples. The CDR3 DNA follows: TGTGCCAGCAGCTCCTCAACAGGGGAGACTGAAGCTTTCTTT. It encodes CASSSSTGETEAFF.